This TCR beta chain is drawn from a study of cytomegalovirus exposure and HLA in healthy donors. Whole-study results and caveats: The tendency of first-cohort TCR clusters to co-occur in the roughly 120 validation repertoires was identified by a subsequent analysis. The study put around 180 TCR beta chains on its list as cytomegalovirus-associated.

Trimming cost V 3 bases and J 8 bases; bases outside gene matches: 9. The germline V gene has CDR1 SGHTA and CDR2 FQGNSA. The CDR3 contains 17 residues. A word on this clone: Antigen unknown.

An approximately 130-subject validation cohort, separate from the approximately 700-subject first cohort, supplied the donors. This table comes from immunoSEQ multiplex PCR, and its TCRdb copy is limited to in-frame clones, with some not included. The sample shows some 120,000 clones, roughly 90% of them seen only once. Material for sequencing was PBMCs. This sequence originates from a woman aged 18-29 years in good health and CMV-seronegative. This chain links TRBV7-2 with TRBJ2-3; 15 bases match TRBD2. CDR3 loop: CASSFGLAGGPGGTQYF. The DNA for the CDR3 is TGTGCCAGCAGCTTCGGACTAGCGGGAGGGCCAGGAGGTACGCAGTATTTT.